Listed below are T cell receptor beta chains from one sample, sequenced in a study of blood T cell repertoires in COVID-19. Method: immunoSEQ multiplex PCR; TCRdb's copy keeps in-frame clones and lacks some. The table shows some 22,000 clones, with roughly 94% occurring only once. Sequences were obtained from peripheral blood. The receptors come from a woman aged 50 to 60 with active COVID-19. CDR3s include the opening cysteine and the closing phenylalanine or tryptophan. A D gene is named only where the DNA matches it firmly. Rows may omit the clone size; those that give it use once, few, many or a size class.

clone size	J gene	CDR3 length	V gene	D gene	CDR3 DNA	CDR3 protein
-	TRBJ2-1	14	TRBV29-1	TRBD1	TGCAGCGTTGAAGGGACAGGCTCCTACAATGAGCAGTTCTTC	CSVEGTGSYNEQFF
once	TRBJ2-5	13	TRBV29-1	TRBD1	TGCAGCGTTGTTAGGGGGCTAGGGGAGACCCAGTACTTC	CSVVRGLGETQYF
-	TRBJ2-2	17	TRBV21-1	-	TGTGCCAGCAGCAAAGCGACGGGGACAGGGAACACCGGGGAGCTGTTTTTT	CASSKATGTGNTGELFF
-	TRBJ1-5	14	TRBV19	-	TGTGCCAGTAGTATTCAGGGTAGCAATCAGCCCCAGCATTTT	CASSIQGSNQPQHF
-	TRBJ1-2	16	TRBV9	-	TGTGCCAGCAGCCGTGGGGGGGCAGGCGACTCTTATGGCTACACCTTC	CASSRGGAGDSYGYTF
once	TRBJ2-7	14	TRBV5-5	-	TGTGCCAGCAGATATGACAGTAGAGACTACGAGCAGTACTTC	CASRYDSRDYEQYF
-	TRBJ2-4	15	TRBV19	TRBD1	TGTGCCAGTAGTGGGACAGGGACGGGGCGGGACATTCAGTACTTC	CASSGTGTGRDIQYF
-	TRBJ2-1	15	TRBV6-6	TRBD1	TGTGCCAGCAGGCGGGACAGGGGTCCCTACAATGAGCAGTTCTTC	CASRRDRGPYNEQFF
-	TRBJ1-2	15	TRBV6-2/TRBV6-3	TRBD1	TGTGCCAGCAGTCCCTCACAGGGGCCCTCCTATGGCTACACCTTC	CASSPSQGPSYGYTF
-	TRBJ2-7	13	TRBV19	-	TGTGCCAGTAGTGCGGGACTCCCATACGAGCAGTACTTC	CASSAGLPYEQYF
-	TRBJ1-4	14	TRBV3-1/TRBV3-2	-	TGTGCCAGCAGCCAAGGTCGGTTTAATGAAAAACTGTTTTTT	CASSQGRFNEKLFF
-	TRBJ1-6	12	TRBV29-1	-	TGCAGCGTTAAGGAGGGGAATTCACCCCTCCACTTT	CSVKEGNSPLHF
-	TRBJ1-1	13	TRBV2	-	TGTGCCAGCAGTACTACACCGAACACTGAAGCTTTCTTT	CASSTTPNTEAFF
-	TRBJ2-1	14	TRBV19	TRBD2	TGTGCCAGTACAACTAGCGGGAGGACCGATGAGCAGTTCTTC	CASTTSGRTDEQFF
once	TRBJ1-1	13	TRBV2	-	TGTGCCAGCAGGTTAGGGGGGGAGGGGCGGACTTTCTTT	CASRLGGEGRTFF
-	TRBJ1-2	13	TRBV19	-	TGTGCCAGTACCGAATTTCCCAGGGGTGGCTACACCTTC	CASTEFPRGGYTF
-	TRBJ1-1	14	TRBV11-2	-	TGTGCCAGCAGCTTAGGACAGATGAACACTGAAGCTTTCTTT	CASSLGQMNTEAFF
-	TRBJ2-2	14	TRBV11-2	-	TGTGCCAGCAGCTTAGCGCAGTACACCGGGGAGCTGTTTTTT	CASSLAQYTGELFF
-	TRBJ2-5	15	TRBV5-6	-	TGTGCCAGCAGCTTGGGGCGACTAAACCAAGAGACCCAGTACTTC	CASSLGRLNQETQYF
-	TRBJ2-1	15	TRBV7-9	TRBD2	TGTGCCAGCAGCTTAGGGGGGGGCTCCTACAATGAGCAGTTCTTC	CASSLGGGSYNEQFF
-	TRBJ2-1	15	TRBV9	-	TGTGCCAGCAGCGTAGAGTATCGGAGGGAACAAGAGCAGTTCTTC	CASSVEYRREQEQFF
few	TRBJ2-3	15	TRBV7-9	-	TGTGCCAGCGGACGGCGGCGGGATGGCACAGATACGCAGTATTTT	CASGRRRDGTDTQYF
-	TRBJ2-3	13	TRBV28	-	TGTGCCAGCAGTCCCCATTCCACAGATACGCAGTATTTT	CASSPHSTDTQYF
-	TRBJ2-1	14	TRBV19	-	TGTGCCAGTAGTCAGGGACAACCAGGGGATGAGCAGTTCTTC	CASSQGQPGDEQFF
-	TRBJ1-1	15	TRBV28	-	TGTGCCAGCAGTTTATCCCAGCAGGGCGGCACTGAAGCTTTCTTT	CASSLSQQGGTEAFF
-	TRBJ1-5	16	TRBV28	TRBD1	TGTGCCAGCCGACCAAGGGACAGCTATAGCAATCAGCCCCAGCATTTT	CASRPRDSYSNQPQHF
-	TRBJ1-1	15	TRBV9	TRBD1	TGTGCCAGCAGCCCTCTGGGACAGGGTGGGGGTGAAGCTTTCTTT	CASSPLGQGGGEAFF
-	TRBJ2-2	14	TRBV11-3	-	TGTGCCAGCAGTCGAGGCCAGAACACCGGGGAGCTGTTTTTT	CASSRGQNTGELFF